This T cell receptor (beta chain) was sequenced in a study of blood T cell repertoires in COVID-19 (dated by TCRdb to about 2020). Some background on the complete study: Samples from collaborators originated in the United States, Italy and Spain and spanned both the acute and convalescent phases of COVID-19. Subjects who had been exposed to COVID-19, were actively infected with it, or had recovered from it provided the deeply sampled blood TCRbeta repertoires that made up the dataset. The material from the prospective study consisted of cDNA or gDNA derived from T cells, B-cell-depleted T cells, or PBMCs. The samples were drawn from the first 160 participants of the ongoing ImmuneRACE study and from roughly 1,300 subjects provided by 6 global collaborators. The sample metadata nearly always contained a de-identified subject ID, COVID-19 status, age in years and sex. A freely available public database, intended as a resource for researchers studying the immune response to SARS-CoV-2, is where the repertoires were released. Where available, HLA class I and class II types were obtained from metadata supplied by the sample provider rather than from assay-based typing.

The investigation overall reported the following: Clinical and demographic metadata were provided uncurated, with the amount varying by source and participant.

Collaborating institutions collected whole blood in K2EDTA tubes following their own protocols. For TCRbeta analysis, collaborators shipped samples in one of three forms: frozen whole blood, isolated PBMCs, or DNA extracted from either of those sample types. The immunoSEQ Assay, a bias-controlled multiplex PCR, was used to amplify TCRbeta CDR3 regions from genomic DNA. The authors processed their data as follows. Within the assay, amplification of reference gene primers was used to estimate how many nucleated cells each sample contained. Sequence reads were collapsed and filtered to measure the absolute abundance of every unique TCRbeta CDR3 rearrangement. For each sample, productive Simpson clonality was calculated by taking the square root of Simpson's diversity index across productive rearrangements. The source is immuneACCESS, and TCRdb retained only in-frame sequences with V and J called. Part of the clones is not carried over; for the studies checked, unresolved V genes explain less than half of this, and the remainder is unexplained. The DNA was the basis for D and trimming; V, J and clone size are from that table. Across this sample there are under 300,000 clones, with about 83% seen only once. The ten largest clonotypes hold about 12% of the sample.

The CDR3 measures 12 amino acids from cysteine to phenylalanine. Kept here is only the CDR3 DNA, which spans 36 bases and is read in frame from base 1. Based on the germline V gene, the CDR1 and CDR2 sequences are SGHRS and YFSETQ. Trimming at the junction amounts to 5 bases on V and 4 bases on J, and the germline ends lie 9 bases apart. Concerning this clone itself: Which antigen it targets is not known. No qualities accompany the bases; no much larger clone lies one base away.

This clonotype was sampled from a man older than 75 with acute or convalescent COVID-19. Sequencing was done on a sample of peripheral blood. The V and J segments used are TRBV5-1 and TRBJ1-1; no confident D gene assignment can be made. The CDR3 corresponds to CASRHERTEAFF. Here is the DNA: TGCGCCAGCAGGCACGAGCGCACTGAAGCTTTCTTT. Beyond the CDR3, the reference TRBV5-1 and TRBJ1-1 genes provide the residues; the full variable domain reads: KAGVTQTPRYLIKTRGQQVTLSCSPISGHRSVSWYQQTPGQGLQFLFEYFSETQRNKGNFPGRFSGRQFSNSRSEMNVSTLELGDSALYLCASRHERTEAFFGQGTRLTVV.